These T cell receptor beta chains were read from a single sample in a study of cytomegalovirus exposure and HLA in healthy donors. The assay was immunoSEQ multiplex PCR, and TCRdb's table has in-frame clones only and misses some. The table includes 250,000 or so clones, about 90% detected once. The sample comprised PBMCs. Source of these receptors: a woman aged 18-29 years in good health and CMV-seronegative. Both conserved end residues are part of each CDR3. The D gene is left open where the match is weak. Clone size is stated in some rows and not others, as once, few, many or a class when expanded.

J: TRBJ1-2
D: TRBD1
V: TRBV27
size: -
CDR3: CASSRDGAGGAYGYTF
DNA: TGTGCCAGCAGCCGAGACGGAGCAGGGGGCGCCTATGGCTACACCTTC

J: TRBJ1-1
D: TRBD1
V: TRBV28
size: -
CDR3: CASRPGGQGSNTEAFF
DNA: TGTGCCAGCAGACCCGGGGGACAGGGATCGAACACTGAAGCTTTCTTT

J: TRBJ2-3
D: -
V: TRBV7-6
size: -
CDR3: CASSLPKSGEGPTDTQYF
DNA: TGTGCCAGCAGCTTACCCAAGTCCGGGGAAGGCCCCACAGATACGCAGTATTTT

J: TRBJ1-1
D: -
V: TRBV9
size: few
CDR3: CASSPWTVTSEAFF
DNA: TGTGCCAGCAGCCCCTGGACAGTGACTTCTGAAGCTTTCTTT

J: TRBJ1-4
D: -
V: TRBV5-1
size: once
CDR3: CASSHQGRAGEKLFF
DNA: TGCGCCAGCAGCCACCAGGGCAGGGCCGGAGAAAAACTGTTTTTT

J: TRBJ2-3
D: TRBD2
V: TRBV5-1
size: -
CDR3: CASSFSSGGAITDTQYF
DNA: TGCGCCAGCAGCTTCTCCAGCGGGGGGGCGATAACAGATACGCAGTATTTT

J: TRBJ1-1
D: -
V: TRBV30
size: -
CDR3: CAWSVAGDTEAFF
DNA: TGTGCCTGGAGTGTTGCAGGGGACACTGAAGCTTTCTTT

J: TRBJ1-6
D: -
V: TRBV6-5
size: -
CDR3: CASSYSFGRSPLHF
DNA: TGTGCCAGCAGTTACTCCTTCGGTAGATCACCCCTCCACTTT

J: TRBJ2-2
D: -
V: TRBV28
size: -
CDR3: CASRNSPAGTGELFF
DNA: TGTGCCAGCAGGAACAGTCCCGCGGGCACCGGGGAGCTGTTTTTT

J: TRBJ2-5
D: -
V: TRBV5-1
size: -
CDR3: CASSHRETQYF
DNA: TGCGCCAGCAGCCACCGGGAGACCCAGTACTTC

J: TRBJ1-1
D: -
V: TRBV27
size: -
CDR3: CASSLSIKGDTEAFF
DNA: TGTGCCAGCAGTTTATCGATAAAGGGGGACACTGAAGCTTTCTTT

J: TRBJ2-5
D: -
V: TRBV27
size: -
CDR3: CASSPIRAGVIGLQETQYF
DNA: TGTGCCAGCAGTCCTATACGGGCAGGGGTGATAGGGCTACAAGAGACCCAGTACTTC

J: TRBJ2-3
D: TRBD2
V: TRBV15
size: once
CDR3: CATSPGTSGAGDTQYF
DNA: TGTGCCACCAGCCCCGGGACTAGCGGGGCAGGGGATACGCAGTATTTT

J: TRBJ1-3
D: -
V: TRBV5-1
size: -
CDR3: CASSFDRLGNTIYF
DNA: TGCGCCAGCAGCTTCGACAGGCTAGGAAACACCATATATTTT

J: TRBJ2-7
D: TRBD2
V: TRBV7-6
size: -
CDR3: CASSMTSGGLDEQYF
DNA: TGTGCCAGCAGCATGACTAGCGGGGGGTTAGACGAGCAGTACTTC

J: TRBJ2-1
D: -
V: TRBV4-1
size: -
CDR3: CASSPQGYEQFF
DNA: TGCGCCAGCAGCCCACAGGGCTATGAGCAGTTCTTC

J: TRBJ1-4
D: -
V: TRBV5-1
size: once
CDR3: CASSLGTLRYNEKLFF
DNA: TGCGCCAGCAGCTTGGGGACTCTGAGATACAATGAAAAACTGTTTTTT

J: TRBJ1-5
D: -
V: TRBV19
size: few
CDR3: CASRPQGQGRQPQHF
DNA: TGTGCCAGTAGACCGCAAGGGCAGGGTAGGCAGCCCCAGCATTTT

J: TRBJ2-1
D: TRBD2
V: TRBV10-3
size: -
CDR3: CATGTSGGSNEQFF
DNA: TGTGCCACCGGGACTAGCGGGGGGAGCAATGAGCAGTTCTTC

J: TRBJ1-4
D: -
V: TRBV7-9
size: -
CDR3: CASSPFTQATEKLFF
DNA: TGTGCCAGCAGCCCTTTTACCCAGGCTACTGAAAAACTGTTTTTT

J: TRBJ1-1
D: -
V: TRBV7-9
size: -
CDR3: CASSPQQGSTEAFF
DNA: TGTGCCAGCAGCCCCCAACAGGGAAGCACTGAAGCTTTCTTT

J: TRBJ1-4
D: TRBD1
V: TRBV4-3
size: -
CDR3: CASSQRQGNNEKLFF
DNA: TGCGCCAGCAGCCAACGACAGGGAAATAATGAAAAACTGTTTTTT

J: TRBJ1-1
D: -
V: TRBV6-6
size: -
CDR3: CASRFVDREAFF
DNA: TGTGCCAGCAGGTTCGTAGACAGGGAAGCTTTCTTT

J: TRBJ2-2
D: -
V: TRBV7-9
size: once
CDR3: CASSLEGTGWNTGELFF
DNA: TGTGCCAGCAGCTTAGAGGGCACAGGCTGGAACACCGGGGAGCTGTTTTTT

J: TRBJ1-5
D: -
V: TRBV28
size: few
CDR3: CASSFRGEPQHF
DNA: TGTGCCAGCAGTTTCAGGGGTGAGCCCCAGCATTTT

J: TRBJ2-7
D: TRBD1
V: TRBV6-5
size: -
CDR3: CASSYSIQGASEQYF
DNA: TGTGCCAGCAGTTACTCGATTCAGGGGGCGAGTGAGCAGTACTTC

J: TRBJ1-4
D: -
V: TRBV27
size: -
CDR3: CASRDKREATNEKLFF
DNA: TGTGCCAGCCGGGATAAAAGGGAAGCAACTAATGAAAAACTGTTTTTT

J: TRBJ1-4
D: TRBD1
V: TRBV19
size: -
CDR3: CASSIGTGGGEKLFF
DNA: TGTGCCAGTAGTATTGGGACAGGGGGCGGTGAAAAACTGTTTTTT

J: TRBJ2-5
D: TRBD1
V: TRBV14
size: -
CDR3: CASSLGNRDRGLWETQYF
DNA: TGTGCCAGCAGCCTCGGGAACCGGGACAGGGGGCTGTGGGAGACCCAGTACTTC

J: TRBJ1-6
D: -
V: TRBV28
size: -
CDR3: CASRPDSSYNSPLHF
DNA: TGTGCCAGCAGACCGGACAGCTCCTATAATTCACCCCTCCACTTT

J: TRBJ2-3
D: TRBD2
V: TRBV30
size: -
CDR3: CAWARPSGARTDTQYF
DNA: TGTGCCTGGGCCCGGCCCAGCGGGGCTCGCACAGATACGCAGTATTTT

J: TRBJ2-7
D: -
V: TRBV7-8
size: once
CDR3: CASSTQGGEQYF
DNA: TGTGCCAGCAGCACACAGGGTGGCGAGCAGTACTTC

J: TRBJ1-2
D: TRBD1
V: TRBV18
size: few
CDR3: CASSPDRGPFYGYTF
DNA: TGTGCCAGCTCACCAGACAGGGGGCCCTTCTATGGCTACACCTTC

J: TRBJ2-3
D: TRBD2
V: TRBV7-6
size: -
CDR3: CASSLVGGGTDTQYF
DNA: TGTGCCAGCAGCTTAGTGGGGGGGGGCACAGATACGCAGTATTTT

J: TRBJ2-7
D: TRBD1
V: TRBV5-6
size: -
CDR3: CASSFQSLGQGHEQYF
DNA: TGTGCCAGCAGCTTTCAGTCTTTGGGACAGGGCCACGAGCAGTACTTC

J: TRBJ2-3
D: -
V: TRBV6-5
size: once
CDR3: CASSPDRYSTDTQYF
DNA: TGTGCCAGCAGTCCCGACAGATATAGCACAGATACGCAGTATTTT

J: TRBJ1-6
D: -
V: TRBV5-1
size: -
CDR3: CASSLTESFTPLHF
DNA: TGCGCCAGCAGCTTAACAGAGTCTTTTACACCCCTCCACTTT

J: TRBJ2-5
D: -
V: TRBV7-3
size: -
CDR3: CASSLMNLLGQETQYF
DNA: TGTGCCAGCAGCTTAATGAATCTCCTAGGACAAGAGACCCAGTACTTC

J: TRBJ2-2
D: TRBD1
V: TRBV10-3
size: -
CDR3: CATGATGVTGELFF
DNA: TGTGCCACCGGGGCGACAGGGGTCACCGGGGAGCTGTTTTTT

J: TRBJ2-3
D: TRBD2
V: TRBV9
size: -
CDR3: CASSANTGTSGADTQYF
DNA: TGTGCCAGCAGCGCAAATACCGGGACTAGCGGGGCGGATACGCAGTATTTT

J: TRBJ2-3
D: TRBD1
V: TRBV27
size: -
CDR3: CASMPNLVGRWTGGTDTQYF
DNA: TGTGCCAGCATGCCTAATCTGGTAGGCAGATGGACAGGGGGCACAGATACGCAGTATTTT

J: TRBJ2-7
D: TRBD1
V: TRBV7-3
size: -
CDR3: CASSPTGQHYEQYF
DNA: TGTGCCAGCAGCCCGACGGGACAGCACTACGAGCAGTACTTC

J: TRBJ1-1
D: TRBD1
V: TRBV18
size: -
CDR3: CASSPGTGLYTEAFF
DNA: TGTGCCAGCTCACCAGGGACAGGTTTGTACACTGAAGCTTTCTTT

J: TRBJ1-5
D: -
V: TRBV4-1
size: -
CDR3: CASSLQGSDQPQHF
DNA: TGCGCCAGCAGCCTGCAGGGGTCAGATCAGCCCCAGCATTTT

J: TRBJ1-1
D: -
V: TRBV10-3
size: once
CDR3: CAISAQILNTEAFF
DNA: TGTGCCATCAGCGCCCAGATCCTGAACACTGAAGCTTTCTTT

J: TRBJ2-5
D: -
V: TRBV9
size: -
CDR3: CASSVGLGRWYQETQYF
DNA: TGTGCCAGCAGCGTAGGGTTGGGGAGGTGGTACCAAGAGACCCAGTACTTC

J: TRBJ2-7
D: TRBD2
V: TRBV6-4
size: once
CDR3: CAIKTSGAYEQYF
DNA: TGTGCCATCAAGACTAGCGGCGCCTACGAGCAGTACTTC

J: TRBJ2-5
D: -
V: TRBV11-2
size: -
CDR3: CASSGGVDQETQYF
DNA: TGTGCCAGCAGCGGCGGGGTGGACCAAGAGACCCAGTACTTC

J: TRBJ1-2
D: -
V: TRBV27
size: once
CDR3: CASSPLPPGKANYGYTF
DNA: TGTGCCAGCAGTCCGCTCCCCCCAGGGAAAGCTAACTATGGCTACACCTTC

J: TRBJ2-7
D: TRBD2
V: TRBV7-2
size: -
CDR3: CASSPAGGLGSYEQYF
DNA: TGTGCCAGCAGCCCCGCGGGGGGGCTGGGCTCCTACGAGCAGTACTTC

J: TRBJ2-5
D: TRBD2
V: TRBV9
size: once
CDR3: CASTFSGGRGETQYF
DNA: TGTGCCAGCACCTTCAGCGGGGGGCGCGGGGAGACCCAGTACTTC

J: TRBJ2-7
D: TRBD2
V: TRBV10-2
size: -
CDR3: CASSDRWRRGAYEQYF
DNA: TGCGCCAGCAGTGACCGCTGGCGGCGGGGGGCCTACGAGCAGTACTTC

J: TRBJ1-2
D: -
V: TRBV7-8
size: -
CDR3: CASSERESSLEGYTF
DNA: TGTGCCAGCAGCGAACGAGAGTCATCGCTGGAGGGCTACACCTTC

J: TRBJ2-5
D: TRBD2
V: TRBV5-1
size: -
CDR3: CASSLDPSGGRETQYF
DNA: TGCGCCAGCAGCTTGGACCCTAGCGGGGGGCGGGAGACCCAGTACTTC

J: TRBJ2-7
D: -
V: TRBV28
size: -
CDR3: CASTPGGTPSYEQYF
DNA: TGTGCCAGCACGCCTGGGGGGACTCCCTCCTACGAGCAGTACTTC

J: TRBJ1-5
D: -
V: TRBV14
size: -
CDR3: CASSQSGNNQPQHF
DNA: TGTGCCAGCAGCCAATCAGGGAACAATCAGCCCCAGCATTTT

J: TRBJ2-1
D: TRBD2
V: TRBV27
size: -
CDR3: CASSLQRLAGGLYNEQFF
DNA: TGTGCCAGCAGTTTACAAAGACTAGCGGGGGGGCTCTACAATGAGCAGTTCTTC

J: TRBJ2-7
D: -
V: TRBV19
size: -
CDR3: CASSRDTSSYEQYF
DNA: TGTGCCAGTAGCCGGGACACGAGCTCCTACGAGCAGTACTTC

J: TRBJ2-2
D: -
V: TRBV6-5
size: once
CDR3: CASSYSSAVGELFF
DNA: TGTGCCAGCAGTTACTCGTCCGCGGTCGGGGAGCTGTTTTTT